This paragraph reports one T cell receptor beta chain. In this sample, this clonotype turned up a few times. Its antigen is not yet known. Within one base of it there is no much larger clone, and no base qualities were kept. For sequencing, an Illumina HiSeq 1500 was employed. The public reads were reprocessed in TCRdb via fastp at Q25 and MiXCR, keeping in-frame beta chains. Each entry is one CDR3 protein sequence, shown with its most common DNA and genes. This sample has about half a million distinct CDR3 sequences in its table, and 25% to 35% of those were observed once. Of the sample, roughly a sixth falls within the top ten clones. The germline V gene sets CDR1 to MDHEN and CDR2 to SYDVKM. Taken from cysteine to phenylalanine, the CDR3 has 17 residues. Solely the CDR3 DNA is kept, with 51 bases framed from the first base. V is clipped by 5 bases and J by 5 bases, and the sequence between their germline boundaries is 22 bases long.

The data were taken from a study of T cell repertoires in cytomegalovirus infection (dated by TCRdb to about 2019). Looking at the study overall: Peptide stimulations targeted recently identified HLA-C-restricted CMV epitopes, whose presentation resists viral immunomodulation, together with well-studied HLA-B-restricted epitopes. The HLA type of each donor mattered for the analysis, because public TCR beta signatures pointed to carriage of CMV infection along with the matching HLA type.

On the study overall, not on this receptor specifically: In both this cohort and an independent roughly 330-donor cohort, the cumulative frequency of public TCR beta family members distinguished carriers of CMV infection plus the relevant HLA type. The ex vivo response was dominated by HLA-C-restricted CMV-specific TCR beta clonotypes, which also provided the single most frequent clonotype in two of eight donors.

The sample's treatment or condition label, decoded: in vitro stimulation with specific CMV peptide epitopes to enrich CMV-specific T cells. The source is a human donor in good health (CMV status not recorded). Some clones in this sample may be carry-over from other donors' samples. This chain joins TRBV28 to TRBJ2-4, and TRBD1 may be the D gene, going by 7 matching bases. The sample here was cultured PBMCs, taken from culture after CMV antigen stimulation. The DNA sequence reads TGTGCCAGCAGTATCCGTCCGGGGGTGAGGGGGCAAAACATTCAGTACTTC. Its protein is CASSIRPGVRGQNIQYF. With the rest looked up from the reference TRBV28 and TRBJ2-4 genes rather than sequenced, the full variable domain is DVKVTQSSRYLVKRTGEKVFLECVQDMDHENMFWYRQDPGLGLRLIYFSYDVKMKEKGDIPEGYSVSREKKERFSLILESASTNQTSMYLCASSIRPGVRGQNIQYFGAGTRLSVL.